Given below is one TCR beta chain in context. Its antigen is as yet unknown. Each CDR3 protein gets one entry after TCRdb re-called the 5' RACE reads with MiXCR. The profile shows roughly 340,000 distinct CDR3 sequences, about 28% of them singletons. This sample is drawn from a study of identical twins' blood T cells. The CDR3 has 15 residues. The ends lost 0 bases at V and 8 bases at J; junction bases unmatched: 7. Germline CDR1 reads LGHNA; CDR2 reads YSLEER. Findings and caveats of the study: Twins reportedly had markedly more similar V usage than unrelated donors, even among out-of-frame TCRbeta clonotypes. Twins shared more top CDR3 clonotypes than unrelated donors did.

Sequences were obtained from PBMCs. This sequence originates from a woman between 18 and 55 years old in good health. J is TRBJ2-1 and V is TRBV4-3, with 7 bases lining up with TRBD2. CDR3 loop: CASSQDSREADEQFF. The DNA of the CDR3 is TGCGCCAGCAGCCAAGATTCTCGGGAGGCAGATGAGCAGTTCTTC.